This entry features one T cell receptor beta chain sequence. The CDR3 length is 15 residues. With 1 base removed from V and 0 bases from J, the gap between germline ends came to 10 bases. CDR1 GTSNPN and CDR2 SVGIG come from the germline V gene (reference sequence). Clones were sequenced by immunoSEQ multiplex PCR, and TCRdb holds only the in-frame ones, with some missing. Of fewer than 120,000 clones detected, more than 75% appear once; the ten largest clones hold approximately 3.5%. The sample comes from a study of blood T cell repertoires in COVID-19. This sequence was found in a woman between 45 and 65 years old with acute or convalescent COVID-19. The chain links TRBV30 to TRBJ1-3; tentative D call: TRBD1 (6 bases). The sequencing sample was made of peripheral blood. CDR3 sequence reads: CAWSAGVLSGNTIYF. For the CDR3, the DNA is TGTGCCTGGAGTGCAGGGGTCCTCTCTGGAAACACCATATATTTT.